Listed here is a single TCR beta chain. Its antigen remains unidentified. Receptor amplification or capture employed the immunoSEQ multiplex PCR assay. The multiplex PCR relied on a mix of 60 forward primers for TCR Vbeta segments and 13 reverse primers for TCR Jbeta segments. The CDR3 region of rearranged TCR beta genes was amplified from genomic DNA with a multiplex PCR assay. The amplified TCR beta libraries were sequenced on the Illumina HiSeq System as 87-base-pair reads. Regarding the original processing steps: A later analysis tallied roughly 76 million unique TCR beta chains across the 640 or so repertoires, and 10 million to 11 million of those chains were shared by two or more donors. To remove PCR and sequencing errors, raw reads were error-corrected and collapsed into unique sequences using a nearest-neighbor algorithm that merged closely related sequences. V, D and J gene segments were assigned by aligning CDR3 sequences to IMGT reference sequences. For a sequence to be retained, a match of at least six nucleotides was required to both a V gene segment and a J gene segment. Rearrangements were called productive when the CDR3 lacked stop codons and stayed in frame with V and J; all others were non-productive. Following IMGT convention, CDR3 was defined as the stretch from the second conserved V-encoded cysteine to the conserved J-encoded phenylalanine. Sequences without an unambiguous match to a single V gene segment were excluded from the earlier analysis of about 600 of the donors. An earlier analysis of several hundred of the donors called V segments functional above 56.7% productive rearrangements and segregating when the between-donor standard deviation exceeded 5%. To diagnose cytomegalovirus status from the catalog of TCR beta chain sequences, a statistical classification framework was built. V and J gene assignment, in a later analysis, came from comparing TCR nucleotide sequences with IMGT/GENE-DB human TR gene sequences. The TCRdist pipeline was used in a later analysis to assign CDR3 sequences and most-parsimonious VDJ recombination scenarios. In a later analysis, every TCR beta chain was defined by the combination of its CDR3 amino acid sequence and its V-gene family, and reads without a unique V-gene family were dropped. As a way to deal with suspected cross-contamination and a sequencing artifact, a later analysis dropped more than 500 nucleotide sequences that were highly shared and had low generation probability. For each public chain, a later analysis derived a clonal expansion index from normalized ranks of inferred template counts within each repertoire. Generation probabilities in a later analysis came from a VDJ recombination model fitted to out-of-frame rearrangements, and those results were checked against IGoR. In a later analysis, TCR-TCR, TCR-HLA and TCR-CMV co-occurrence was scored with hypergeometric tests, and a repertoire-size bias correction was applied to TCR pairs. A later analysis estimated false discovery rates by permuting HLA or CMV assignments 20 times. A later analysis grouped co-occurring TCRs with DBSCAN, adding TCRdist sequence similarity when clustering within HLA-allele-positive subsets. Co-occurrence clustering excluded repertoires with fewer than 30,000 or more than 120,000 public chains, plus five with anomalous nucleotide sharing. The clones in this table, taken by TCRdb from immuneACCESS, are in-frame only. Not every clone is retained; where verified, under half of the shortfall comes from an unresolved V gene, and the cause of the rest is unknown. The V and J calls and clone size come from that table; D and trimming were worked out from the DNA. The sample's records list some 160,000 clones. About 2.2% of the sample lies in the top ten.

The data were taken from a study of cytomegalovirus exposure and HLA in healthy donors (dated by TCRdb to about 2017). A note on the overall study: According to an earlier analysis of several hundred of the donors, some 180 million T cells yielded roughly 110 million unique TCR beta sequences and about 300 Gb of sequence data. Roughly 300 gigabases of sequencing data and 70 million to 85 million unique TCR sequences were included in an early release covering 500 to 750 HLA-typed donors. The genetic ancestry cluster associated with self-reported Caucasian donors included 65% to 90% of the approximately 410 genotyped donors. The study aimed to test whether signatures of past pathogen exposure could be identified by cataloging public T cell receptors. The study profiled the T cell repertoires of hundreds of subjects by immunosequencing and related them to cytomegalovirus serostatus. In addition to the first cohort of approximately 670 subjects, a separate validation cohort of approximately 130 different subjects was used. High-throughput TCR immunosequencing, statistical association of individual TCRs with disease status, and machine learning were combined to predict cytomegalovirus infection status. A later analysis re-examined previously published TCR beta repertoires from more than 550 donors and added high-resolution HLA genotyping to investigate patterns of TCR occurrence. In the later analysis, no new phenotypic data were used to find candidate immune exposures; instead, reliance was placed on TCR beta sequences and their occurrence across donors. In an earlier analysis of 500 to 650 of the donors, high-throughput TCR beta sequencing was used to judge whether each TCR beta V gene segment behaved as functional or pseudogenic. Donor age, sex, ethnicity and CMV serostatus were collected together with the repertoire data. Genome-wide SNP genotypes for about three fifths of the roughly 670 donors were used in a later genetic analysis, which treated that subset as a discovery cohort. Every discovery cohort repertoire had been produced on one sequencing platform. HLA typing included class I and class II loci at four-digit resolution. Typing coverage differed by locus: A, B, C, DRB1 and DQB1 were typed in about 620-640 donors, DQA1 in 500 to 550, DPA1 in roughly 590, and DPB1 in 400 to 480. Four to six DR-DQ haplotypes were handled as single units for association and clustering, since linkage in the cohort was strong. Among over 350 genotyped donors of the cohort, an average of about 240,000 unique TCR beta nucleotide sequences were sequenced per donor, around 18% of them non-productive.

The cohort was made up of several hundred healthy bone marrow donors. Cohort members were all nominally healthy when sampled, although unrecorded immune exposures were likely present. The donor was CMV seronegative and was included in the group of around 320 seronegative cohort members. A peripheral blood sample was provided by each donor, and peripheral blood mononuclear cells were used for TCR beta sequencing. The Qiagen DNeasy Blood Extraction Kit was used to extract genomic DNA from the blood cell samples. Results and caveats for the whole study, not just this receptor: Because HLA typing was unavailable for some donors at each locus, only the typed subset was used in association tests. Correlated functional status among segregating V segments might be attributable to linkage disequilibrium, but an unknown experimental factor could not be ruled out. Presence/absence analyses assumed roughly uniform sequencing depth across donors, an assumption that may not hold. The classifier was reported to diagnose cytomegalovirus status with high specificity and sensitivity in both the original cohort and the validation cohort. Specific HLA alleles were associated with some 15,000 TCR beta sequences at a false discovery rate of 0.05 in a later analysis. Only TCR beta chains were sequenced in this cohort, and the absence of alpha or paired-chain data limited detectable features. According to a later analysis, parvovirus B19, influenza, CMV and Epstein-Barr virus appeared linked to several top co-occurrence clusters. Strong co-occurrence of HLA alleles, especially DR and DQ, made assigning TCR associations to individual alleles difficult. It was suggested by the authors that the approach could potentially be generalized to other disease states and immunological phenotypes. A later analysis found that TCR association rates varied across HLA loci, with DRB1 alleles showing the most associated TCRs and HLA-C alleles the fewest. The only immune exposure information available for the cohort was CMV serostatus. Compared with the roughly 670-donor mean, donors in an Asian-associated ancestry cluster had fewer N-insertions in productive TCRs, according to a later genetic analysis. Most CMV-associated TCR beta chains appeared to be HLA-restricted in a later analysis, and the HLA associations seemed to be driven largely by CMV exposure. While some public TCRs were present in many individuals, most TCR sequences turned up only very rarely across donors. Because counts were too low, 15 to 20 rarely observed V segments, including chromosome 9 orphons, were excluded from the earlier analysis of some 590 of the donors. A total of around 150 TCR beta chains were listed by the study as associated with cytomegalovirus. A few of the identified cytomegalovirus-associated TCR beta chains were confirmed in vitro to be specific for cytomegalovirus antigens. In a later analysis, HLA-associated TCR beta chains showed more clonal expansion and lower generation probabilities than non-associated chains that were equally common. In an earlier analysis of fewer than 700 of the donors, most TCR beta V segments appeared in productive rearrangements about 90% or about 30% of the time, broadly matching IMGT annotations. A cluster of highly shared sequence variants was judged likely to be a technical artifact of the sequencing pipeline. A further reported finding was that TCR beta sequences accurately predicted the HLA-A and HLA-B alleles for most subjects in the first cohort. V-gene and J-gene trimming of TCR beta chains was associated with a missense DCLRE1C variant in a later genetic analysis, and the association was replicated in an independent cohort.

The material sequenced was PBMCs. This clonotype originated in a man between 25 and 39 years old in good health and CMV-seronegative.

The CDR3 sequence is CASSRGQGATEGNTIYF. At the DNA level, the sequence is TGTGCCAGTTCGAGGGGACAGGGGGCGACGGAGGGAAACACCATATATTTT. The chain employs TRBV7-9 and TRBJ1-3, with 12 bases aligning to TRBD1. The CDR3 covers 17 residues, taking in both the cysteine and the phenylalanine. Left in the record is the CDR3 DNA by itself, 51 bases read in frame from the first base. V is pruned by 9 bases and J by 4 bases, leaving 13 bases of the junction without a gene match. According to the germline V gene (reference sequence), CDR1 reads SEHNR and CDR2 reads FQNEAQ.